This T cell receptor beta chain was found in a study of CD8+ T cells in alopecia areata. Turning to the study itself: For the treated group, dosing was oral tofacitinib at 5 to 10 mg twice daily.

General study findings and limits: Many of the expanded lesional clones endured in scalp and blood while on tofacitinib. Normal skin contains resident alphabeta T cells, and these are also sequenced in scalp samples. Higher clonality than in normal scalp was seen in lesional scalp, especially alopecia totalis/universalis.

The germline CDR1 and CDR2 sequences are MNHEY and SMNVEV (reference sequence). V shed 0 bases and J shed 6 bases, with 11 bases lying between them. The length of the CDR3 is 15 residues. Specified treatment: oral pan-JAK inhibitor, 5-10 mg twice daily. Extracted RNA was reverse transcribed into cDNA, the sequencing template. The method was immunoSEQ multiplex PCR; TCRdb's version includes in-frame clones alone and lacks a portion of them. The sample carries some 130,000 clones, 54% recorded once. This clone came up a few times. The antigen is not known. The rearrangement uses TRBV27 and TRBJ1-4; D is uncertain. The starting material was CD8+ T cells sorted from blood, obtained at week 4, from a patient treated with tofacitinib. The clonotype originates from a human donor with alopecia areata. This CDR3 reads CASSLSWNGDEKLFF. CDR3 sequence (DNA): TGTGCCAGCAGTTTATCGTGGAACGGAGATGAAAAACTGTTTTTT.